The 5 T cell receptor beta chains below were found in one sample sequenced in a study of regulatory T cells in long-lasting Graves disease. With iRepertoire HTBI primers and Arm-PCR of CDR3 regions, TCR beta libraries were built. TCRdb called the multiplex PCR reads again in MiXCR, with one record for every CDR3 protein. The repertoire consists of around 330,000 distinct CDR3 sequences, with 18% occurring once and the leading ten covering more than 35%. Specified time point: newly diagnosed GD, antithyroid drugs for less than 3 months. PBMC-derived RNA was used for the TCR library. The input for sequencing was peripheral blood mononuclear cells (PBMCs), taken at new diagnosis, from a patient treated with antithyroid drugs. The origin of the receptors is a female donor with Graves disease.

There are many counts of this clonotype. Here the CDR3 reads CASSPQGTPGSPLHF. In DNA form, the CDR3 reads TGTGCCAGCAGCCCCCAGGGTACCCCGGGTTCACCCCTCCACTTT. The chain recombines TRBV3-1 with TRBJ1-6, with a tentative D call TRBD1 (5 bases). V was trimmed by 4 bases and J by 9 bases, leaving 16 bases between them. The germline V gene has CDR1 LGHDT and CDR2 YNNKEL (reference sequence). The CDR3 sequence is 15 residues long.

The table lists this clonotype with many counts. This chain links TRBV7-2 with TRBJ2-7; the match to TRBD2 covers 7 bases. CDR1 SGHTA and CDR2 FQGNSA come from the germline V gene. This CDR3 has 15 amino acids. J gave up 4 bases and V 3 bases, and 9 bases lay outside the gene matches. Here the CDR3 DNA reads TGTGCCAGCAGCTTGGCTAGCGGTTACACATACGAGCAGTACTTC. As protein: CASSLASGYTYEQYF.

As concerns this clonotype: A read error may explain this, as a much larger clone is one base away. No conserved phenylalanine or tryptophan is present at the end of the CDR3, so a read error is the likely explanation. The rearrangement joins TRBV29-1 to TRBJ2-1; no firm D call. Germline loops: CDR1 SQVTM, CDR2 ANQGSEA. The CDR3 runs to 15 residues. V was trimmed by 6 bases and J by 0 bases, leaving 15 bases between them. As DNA, the CDR3 is TGCAGCGTAGGGTCCTACAAGAGCTCCTACAATGAGCAGTTCCTC. As protein: CSVGSYKSSYNEQFL.

Concerning this clonotype itself: This likely stems from a read error, as it lies one base from a far larger clone. The chain carries TRBV7-8 and TRBJ2-7; D unresolved. The V end was cut by 5 bases, the J end by 3 bases, with 14 bases between. The CDR3 consists of 14 residues. In germline, CDR1 is SGHVS, CDR2 FQNEAQ. The CDR3 sequence is CASSPSYPHYEQYF. CDR3 nucleotides: TGTGCCAGCAGCCCCTCCTACCCCCACTACGAGCAGTACTTC.

As concerns this clonotype: A much larger clone is a single base away; this may be a read error. The genes are TRBV6-2 or TRBV6-3 and TRBJ2-5, with 9 bases fitting TRBD2. The CDR3 is 13 residues long. Germline V gene sequence: CDR1 MNHEY, CDR2 SVGEGT. V lost 4 bases to trimming and J lost 3 bases; unmatched junction nucleotides: 0. The CDR3 nucleotides are TGTGCCAGCAGTTGGACTAGCGAAGAGACCCAGTACTTC. It translates to CASSWTSEETQYF.